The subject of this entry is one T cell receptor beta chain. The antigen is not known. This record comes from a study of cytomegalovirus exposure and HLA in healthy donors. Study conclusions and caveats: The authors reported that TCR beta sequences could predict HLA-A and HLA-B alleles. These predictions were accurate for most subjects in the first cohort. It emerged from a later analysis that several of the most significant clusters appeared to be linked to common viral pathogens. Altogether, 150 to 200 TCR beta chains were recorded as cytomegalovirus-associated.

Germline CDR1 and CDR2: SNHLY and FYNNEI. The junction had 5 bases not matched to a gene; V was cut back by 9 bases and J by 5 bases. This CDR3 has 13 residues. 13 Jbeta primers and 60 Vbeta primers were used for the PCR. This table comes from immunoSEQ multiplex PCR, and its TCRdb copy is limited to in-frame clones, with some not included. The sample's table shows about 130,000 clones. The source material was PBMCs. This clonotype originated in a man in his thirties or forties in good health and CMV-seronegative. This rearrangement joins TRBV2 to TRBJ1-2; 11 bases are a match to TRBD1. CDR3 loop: CASGTGGFYGYTF. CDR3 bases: TGTGCCAGTGGGACAGGGGGTTTTTATGGCTACACCTTC.